Shown below are 5 T cell receptor beta chains from a single sample sequenced in a study of blood T cell repertoires in COVID-19 (dated by TCRdb to 2018 to 2021). Library preparation was by the immunoSEQ multiplex PCR assay. The table comes from immuneACCESS by way of TCRdb, which keeps in-frame sequences with V and J called. Part of the clones is missing from these tables; in studies checked, under half for an unresolved V gene and the rest for unknown reasons. This sample lists 200,000 to 250,000 clones; about 90% were detected once. Clones ranked in the top ten supply around 15% of the sample. Input material: PBMCs or T cells enriched from blood (not recorded which). The receptors here all came from a man under 40 who had been exposed to COVID-19.

This chain links TRBV19 with TRBJ2-1; TRBD2 matches at 11 bases. This CDR3 region has 13 residues. V lost 3 bases to trimming and J lost 11 bases; unmatched junction nucleotides: 3. CDR1 is LNHDA, CDR2 SQIVND, per germline (reference sequence). CDR3 sequence: CASSMRLAGKQFF. The CDR3 region has the DNA TGTGCCAGTAGTATGAGACTAGCGGGGAAGCAGTTCTTC.

This clone has a handful of counts. The chain carries TRBV5-6 and TRBJ2-1; 7 nucleotides agree with TRBD2. CDR1 is SGHDT, CDR2 YYEEEE, per germline. This CDR3 is built from 14 residues. With 4 bases clipped from V and 6 bases from J, the junction kept 7 bases outside the gene matches. The CDR3 reads CASSTTSMGNEQFF. CDR3 sequence (DNA): TGTGCCAGCAGCACGACTAGCATGGGCAATGAGCAGTTCTTC.

The chain uses TRBV6-5 and TRBJ2-2; D possibly corresponds to TRBD1 (6 bases). This CDR3 has 14 amino acids. The V gene lost 6 bases and the J gene lost 2 bases, with 10 bases spanning the gap. CDR1 and CDR2 (germline): MNHEY, SVGAGI. The DNA of the CDR3 is TGTGCCAGCAGCCGGACAGCAAACACCGGGGAGCTGTTTTTT. Its protein is CASSRTANTGELFF.

The rearrangement links TRBV5-1 to TRBJ2-7; 9 positions agree with TRBD1. Germline trimming cut 7 bases from V and 6 bases from J; bases unmatched to any gene: 5. Per the germline V gene, CDR1 is SGHRS and CDR2 is YFSETQ. The length of the CDR3 is 12 residues. CDR3 DNA sequence: TGCGCCAGCGCCGGGACAGGGATCGAGCAGTACTTC. Translated: CASAGTGIEQYF.

A few counts support this clone. The chain employs TRBV5-4 and TRBJ1-2; a weak D match, TRBD1 (5 bases). Trimming pared 5 bases from V and 3 bases from J, leaving 20 bases between. CDR3 length: 16 amino acids. CDR1 and CDR2 (germline): SGHNT, YYREEE (reference sequence). As DNA, the CDR3 is TGTGCCAGCAGTCCCCAAAACCTCGACAGAGACTATGGCTACACCTTC. This gives the protein CASSPQNLDRDYGYTF.